The 10 T cell receptor beta chains given below trace back to one sample, sequenced in a study of technical replicates of blood from a handful of donors. Sequenced by immunoSEQ multiplex PCR; TCRdb stores in-frame clones only, minus some. The repertoire holds about 84,000 clones, roughly 93% seen once, with less than 0.3% in the top ten. The specimen sequenced was T cells isolated from PBMCs. These receptors came from a human donor in good health.

The V gene is TRBV28, the J gene TRBJ1-1, with 10 bases fitting TRBD1. The ends lost 2 bases at V and 5 bases at J; junction bases unmatched: 5. CDR3 length equals 15 residues. Germline loops: CDR1 MDHEN, CDR2 SYDVKM. Written as DNA, the CDR3 is TGTGCCAGCAGTTTACCCTGGACAGGGGGGACTGAAGCTTTCTTT. Residues: CASSLPWTGGTEAFF.

The V gene is TRBV25-1, the J gene TRBJ1-2; no clear D. CDR3 length: 14 residues. Trimming stripped 3 bases from V and 5 bases from J, with 13 bases between. The V gene's germline CDR1 is MGHDK and CDR2 SYGVNS. For the CDR3, the DNA is TGTGCCAGCAGTGAGGACGCGGGTCCGTATGGCTACACCTTC. This encodes CASSEDAGPYGYTF.

The sample holds a few counts of this clone. CDR3 residues: CAISAERGEQYF. The CDR3 DNA sequence: TGTGCCATCAGTGCGGAAAGAGGCGAGCAGTACTTC. This chain links TRBV10-3 with TRBJ2-7; no clear D. V lost 4 bases, J lost 6 bases, and 10 bases lay in between. The CDR3 runs to 12 residues. CDR1 is ENHRY, CDR2 SYGVKD, per germline.

DNA of the CDR3: TGTGCCAGCAGCTTCAGGGGTCTAAGCTCCTACGAGCAGTACTTC. Translated: CASSFRGLSSYEQYF. The rearrangement uses TRBV5-6 and TRBJ2-7, with a tentative D call TRBD1 (6 bases). V lost 2 bases to trimming and J lost 0 bases, with 12 bases between them. This CDR3 spans 15 amino acids. CDR1 is SGHDT, CDR2 YYEEEE, per germline.

The chain couples TRBV5-1 to TRBJ2-7; a possible D gene is TRBD1 (6 bases). The CDR3 consists of 18 residues. CDR1 SGHRS and CDR2 YFSETQ come from the germline V gene. The germline V and J ends were trimmed by 0 bases and 2 bases, with 21 bases remaining between them. The CDR3 DNA reads TGCGCCAGCAGCTTGGCGGCGGTACAGGGCAAATCTGCCTACGAGCAGTACTTC. It specifies CASSLAAVQGKSAYEQYF. The full variable domain, in which reference TRBV5-1 and TRBJ2-7 provide the parts outside the CDR3, is KAGVTQTPRYLIKTRGQQVTLSCSPISGHRSVSWYQQTPGQGLQFLFEYFSETQRNKGNFPGRFSGRQFSNSRSEMNVSTLELGDSALYLCASSLAAVQGKSAYEQYFGPGTRLTVT.

The rearrangement uses TRBV7-6 and TRBJ1-2; 10 bases are a match to TRBD1. V shed 5 bases and J 8 bases; nucleotides not matched to a gene: 11. Germline assignment: CDR1 SGHVS and CDR2 FNYEAQ. CDR3 length: 15 residues. CDR3 DNA sequence: TGTGCCAGCAGCCCATTACGGACAGGGGGACCGGGCTACACCTTC. This encodes CASSPLRTGGPGYTF. The full variable domain, in which reference TRBV7-6 and TRBJ1-2 provide the parts outside the CDR3, is GAGVSQSPRYKVTKRGQDVALRCDPISGHVSLYWYRQALGQGPEFLTYFNYEAQQDKSGLPNDRFSAERPEGSISTLTIQRTEQRDSAMYRCASSPLRTGGPGYTFGSGTRLTVV.

The chain is built from TRBV28 and TRBJ2-1; TRBD2 aligns across 11 bases. The CDR3 covers 14 residues. Germline CDR1 is MDHEN and CDR2 is SYDVKM. J gave up 8 bases and V 4 bases, and 4 bases lay outside the gene matches. In DNA form, the CDR3 reads TGTGCCAGCAGTTCACTAGCGGGAGTGCATGAGCAGTTCTTC. Its protein is CASSSLAGVHEQFF.

This chain uses TRBV6-5 with TRBJ1-5; D unresolved. CDR3 length equals 15 residues. V lost 2 bases to trimming and J lost 7 bases, with 15 bases between them. Per the germline V gene, CDR1 is MNHEY and CDR2 is SVGAGI. CDR3 amino acids: CASSYKSGLAQPQHF. As DNA, the CDR3 is TGTGCCAGCAGTTACAAGTCCGGACTCGCCCAGCCCCAGCATTTT.

This chain connects TRBV14 to TRBJ1-2; 10 nucleotides align to TRBD1. V trimming: 4 bases; J trimming: 8 bases; junction bases outside the gene matches: 19. From germline, CDR1 is SGHDN and CDR2 FVKESK. The length of the CDR3 is 18 residues. The CDR3, as DNA: TGTGCCAGCAGCCTCGGGACAGGGGTGGTTTCGGTTCTTCTCGGCTACACCTTC. Its protein is CASSLGTGVVSVLLGYTF.

The chain joins TRBV19 to TRBJ1-2; D unclear. Germline lookup yields CDR1 LNHDA and CDR2 SQIVND (reference sequence). CDR3 length: 12 residues. The V end was cut by 3 bases, the J end by 10 bases, with 12 bases between. The CDR3 is CASSISWSDYTF. DNA for the CDR3: TGTGCCAGTAGTATTAGCTGGAGTGACTACACCTTC.